A few counts support the clone carrying this T cell receptor beta chain. Participants in the exposed group had met a COVID-19 case in the 2 weeks before joining the study. This sample stems from a study of blood T cell repertoires in COVID-19. As for the study in general: PBMCs, B-cell-depleted T cells, or T cells were the source of the cDNA or gDNA that made up the material.

The germline V gene has CDR1 MDHEN and CDR2 SYDVKM. V shed 10 bases and J shed 6 bases, with 21 bases lying between them. This CDR3 has 14 amino acids. TCRdb's copy holds only in-frame clones and misses some; the assay was immunoSEQ multiplex PCR. The sample lists hundreds of thousands of clones; more than 70% were seen once. Sequences were obtained from PBMCs or T cells enriched from blood (not recorded which). The rearrangement joins TRBV28 to TRBJ1-2; the D is unclear. The clonotype comes from a woman aged 18 to 35 who had been exposed to COVID-19. CDR3 amino acids: CATVYRERKNGYTF. DNA of the CDR3: TGTGCCACCGTATACCGGGAGAGGAAAAATGGCTACACCTTC.